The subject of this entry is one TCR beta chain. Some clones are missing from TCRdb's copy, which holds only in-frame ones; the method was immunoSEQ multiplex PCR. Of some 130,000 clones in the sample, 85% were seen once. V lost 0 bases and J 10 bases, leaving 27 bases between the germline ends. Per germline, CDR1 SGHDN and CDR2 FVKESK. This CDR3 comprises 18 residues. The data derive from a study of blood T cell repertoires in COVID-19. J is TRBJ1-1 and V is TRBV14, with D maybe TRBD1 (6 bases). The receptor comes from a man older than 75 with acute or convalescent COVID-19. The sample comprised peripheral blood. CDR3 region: CASSQDSLATGPFLGAFF. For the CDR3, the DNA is TGTGCCAGCAGCCAAGATAGTCTCGCTACAGGGCCTTTTCTTGGAGCTTTCTTT. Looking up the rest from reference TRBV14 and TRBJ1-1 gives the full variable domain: EAGVTQFPSHSVIEKGQTVTLRCDPISGHDNLYWYRRVMGKEIKFLLHFVKESKQDESGMPNNRFLAERTGGTYSTLKVQPAELEDSGVYFCASSQDSLATGPFLGAFFGQGTRLTVV.